This paragraph reports one TCR beta chain. Its target is unknown. The data originate from a study of T cell repertoires in cytomegalovirus infection. Overall study: Evidence of both CMV infection and a matching HLA type came from public TCR beta signatures.

The CDR3 extends over 14 amino acids. The germline V and J ends were trimmed by 6 bases and 4 bases, with 15 bases remaining between them. Germline V gene sequence: CDR1 MNHEY, CDR2 SVGEGT. Regarding the study as a whole: HLA-C-restricted CMV-specific TCR beta clonotypes prevailed in the ex vivo response. CMV carriers with the relevant HLA were identified by cumulative public TCR beta family frequency.

MiXCR, applied by TCRdb to the reads, yields one record per CDR3 protein. Here the sample spans some 150,000 distinct CDR3 sequences, 23% being singletons. The source of this sequence is a human donor in good health (CMV status not recorded). Some clones in this sample may be carry-over from other donors' samples. Sequenced material: PBMCs. This rearrangement joins TRBV6-2 or TRBV6-3 to TRBJ1-2, with D tentatively TRBD1 (5 bases). The CDR3 nucleotides read TGTGCCAGCAGAGGACACCAGGATCCCTATGGCTACACCTTC. Translation gives CASRGHQDPYGYTF.